The text below deals with one T cell receptor beta chain. Data came from immunoSEQ multiplex PCR; TCRdb stores just in-frame clones and leaves some out. The sample records 140,000 to 150,000 clones, around 87% being singletons. The data belong to a study of blood T cell repertoires in COVID-19. Study-wide background: PBMCs, B-cell-depleted T cells, or T cells were the source of the cDNA or gDNA that made up the material.

Participant-reported clinical history was the basis for cohort assignment. A case of COVID-19 had been met by exposed participants within 2 weeks before study entry. The V end lost 3 bases, the J end lost 7 bases, and 9 bases lay between the germline ends. The CDR3 extends over 13 amino acids. Germline V gene data show CDR1 as LGHNA and CDR2 as YSLEER. The material sequenced was PBMCs or T cells enriched from blood (not recorded which). The receptor's source is a woman in her 40s who had been exposed to COVID-19. This chain links TRBV4-3 with TRBJ1-4; D remains ambiguous. Here the CDR3 reads CASSHAELEKLFF. In nucleotides, the CDR3 is TGCGCCAGCAGCCATGCCGAACTTGAAAAACTGTTTTTT.